The clone carrying this TCR beta chain was recorded once. No antigen is known for it. This specimen belongs to a study of cytomegalovirus exposure and HLA in healthy donors. Germline-derived CDR1 and CDR2 are SGDLS and YYNGEE. The CDR3 loop spans 15 amino acids. The V end lost 4 bases, the J end lost 7 bases, and 18 bases lay between the germline ends. Clones were read by immunoSEQ multiplex PCR, and TCRdb kept only the in-frame ones, dropping some. The sample yields under 100,000 clones, 84% seen once. Overall study results and limits: Specific recognition of CMV antigens was confirmed in vitro for three chains (all CMV-associated).

Material: PBMCs. The rearrangement links TRBV9 to TRBJ1-3; a possible D gene is TRBD1 (6 bases). This receptor was obtained from a woman in her late teens or twenties in good health and CMV-seropositive. CDR3: CASSLRGGAGNTIYF. CDR3 bases: TGTGCCAGCAGCCTCCGGGGGGGCGCCGGTAACACCATATATTTT.